This entry lists 8 T cell receptor beta chains sequenced from one sample in a study of beta chain features in type 1 diabetes (dated by TCRdb to the late 2010s). Library preparation used the immunoSEQ multiplex PCR assay. The High Capacity cDNA Reverse Transcription Kit was used to reverse transcribe all of the isolated RNA, meaning that expressed TCRB transcripts were what got sequenced. TCRdb stores this immuneACCESS table with in-frame sequences only. Part of the clones is absent; in the studies checked, under half of the shortfall reflects unresolved V genes, and no reason is known for the rest. The sample has a few hundred thousand clones on record, 10% to 15% of them singletons. Clones ranked in the top ten supply roughly 0.015% of the sample. Sequenced: naive CD4+ T cells from blood. The cell subset or site label, as the study defines it: true naive CD4+ T cells. These receptors were obtained from a man aged 18 to 30 in good health.

This clone was detected a few times. The V and J genes are TRBV6-5 and TRBJ2-1; unclear D gene. The CDR3 covers 15 residues. Germline V gives CDR1 MNHEY, CDR2 SVGAGI. V dropped 6 bases and J dropped 1 base, with 13 bases sitting between them. The CDR3 DNA sequence: TGTGCCAGCAGCCCAATAGTAAATTCCTACAATGAGCAGTTCTTC. Encoded protein: CASSPIVNSYNEQFF.

This chain uses TRBV5-4 with TRBJ2-1; perhaps TRBD2 as D (5 bases). The CDR3 runs 11 residues. CDR1 SGHNT and CDR2 YYREEE come from the germline V gene (reference sequence). The ends were cut back, 5 bases at V and 9 bases at J, with 9 bases in the middle. CDR3 residues: CASRGVGEQFF. CDR3 coding DNA: TGTGCCAGCAGGGGAGTCGGTGAGCAGTTCTTC.

The chain carries TRBV15 and TRBJ2-3, with D possibly being TRBD2 (6 bases). The germline gives CDR1 LNHNV, CDR2 YYDKDF (reference sequence). The V end lost 1 base, the J end lost 0 bases, and 11 bases lay between the germline ends. The CDR3 has 16 amino acids. CDR3 nucleotides: TGTGCCACCAGCAGAGCCGCGGCGGGGAGCACAGATACGCAGTATTTT. Translated: CATSRAAAGSTDTQYF.

This rearrangement joins TRBV7-2 to TRBJ2-5; 7 bases line up with TRBD1. CDR3 size: 15 residues. CDR1 SGHTA and CDR2 FQGNSA come from the germline V gene. J lost 6 bases, V lost 0 bases, and 7 bases had no gene match. The CDR3 nucleotides are TGTGCCAGCAGCTTAGCAGGGGGCTTTGGAAAGACCCAGTACTTC. Protein: CASSLAGGFGKTQYF. Full variable domain (rest looked up from reference TRBV7-2 and TRBJ2-5): GAGVSQSPSNKVTEKGKDVELRCDPISGHTALYWYRQSLGQGLEFLIYFQGNSAPDKSGLPSDRFSAERTGGSVSTLTIQRTQQEDSAVYLCASSLAGGFGKTQYFGPGTRLLVL.

This chain uses TRBV7-9 with TRBJ2-1; 9 nucleotides line up with TRBD2. The V segment lost 1 base and the J segment 2 bases; nucleotides outside the gene matches: 3. This CDR3 has 16 residues. Germline CDR1 and CDR2: SEHNR and FQNEAQ (reference sequence). CDR3 sequence: CASSLEGGGAYNEQFF. DNA for the CDR3: TGTGCCAGCAGCTTAGAAGGCGGGGGGGCCTACAATGAGCAGTTCTTC.

The chain has TRBV15 and TRBJ1-6; TRBD1 agrees at 8 bases. The CDR3 consists of 13 residues. Germline V CDR1 and CDR2: LNHNV, YYDKDF (reference sequence). After removal of 6 bases from V and 9 bases from J, the junction contained 4 bases not matched to a gene. In DNA form, the CDR3 reads TGTGCCACCAGGCGGACAGGGACTTCACCCCTCCACTTT. It translates to CATRRTGTSPLHF.

The sample holds a few counts of this clone. At one of its ends the junction is not consistent with the germline gene, which may arise from a read error. The V call is TRBV7-2, the J call TRBJ2-3, with 11 bases that match TRBD2. Germline loops: CDR1 SGHTA, CDR2 FQGNSA. This CDR3 comprises 16 residues. This chain's CDR3 is CASRLAGGPNIDTQYF. CDR3 DNA sequence: TGTGCCAGCAGGTTAGCGGGAGGGCCAAATATAGATACGCAGTATTTT.

This clone turned up a few times. V and J are TRBV6-5 and TRBJ2-1, with 10 bases matching TRBD2. V was pared by 7 bases and J by 12 bases, with 15 bases of the junction left unmatched. This CDR3 is built from 15 residues. CDR1 MNHEY and CDR2 SVGAGI come from the germline V gene. CDR3 nucleotide sequence: TGTGCCAGCACCCCTAGCGGGAGAGGTGTCAACAGGCAGTTCTTC. Its protein product is CASTPSGRGVNRQFF.